This TCR beta chain was recovered during a study of blood T cell repertoires in acute mononucleosis (dated by TCRdb to 2020 to 2021). At the level of the whole study: To capture the primary response, acute-phase samples were obtained within 2 weeks of when symptoms began. In the acute phase, YVL-BR-specific cells accounted for a mean of approximately 2.1% of blood CD8 T cells, and GLC-BM-specific cells for a mean of about 1.1%. The mean EBV load in blood was 3.5 to 4 log10 genome copies per million B cells during acute infection, compared with 2.5 to 3 at convalescence.

This clone was recorded once. The DNA is omitted, as the CDR3 cannot be located on it reliably, and the CDR3 follows TCRdb's listing. The sample carries other DNA sequences with the same CDR3. What the time point label conveys for this sample: acute infectious mononucleosis, at clinical presentation within 2 weeks of symptom onset (visit 1). The study tracked CD8 T cell responses to two immunodominant EBV epitopes, BRLF1 109 (YVL-BR) and BMLF1 280 (GLC-BM), over primary infection. Primary EBV infection was taken to be indicated by a positive serum heterophile antibody test and EBV viral capsid antigen-specific IgM. As a first step, magnetic positive selection (MACS) was used to enrich total CD8 T cells from the PBMCs. Live CD3+ CD8+ tetramer+ cells were sorted on a FACSAria III to over 90% purity. Cells were sorted with a PE-conjugated tetramer loaded with the BMLF1 280-288 peptide. After tetramer sorting, TCR repertoires of EBV epitope-specific CD8 T cells were deep-sequenced directly ex vivo at acute infection and at convalescence. Donors were a few people aged roughly 18 to 30 with clinical acute infectious mononucleosis and laboratory evidence of primary EBV infection. Heparinized peripheral blood was collected once when donors presented clinically with mononucleosis symptoms and a second time roughly 6 months afterward. Ficoll-Paque density gradient centrifugation was used to isolate PBMCs.

For TCR profiling, total RNA from at least 8,000 sorted tetramer+ CD8 T cells was reverse transcribed into cDNA. CDR3 regions were amplified by PCR with primers annealing to V and J regions, adding unique molecular identifiers to track templates. Profiling of the TCRalpha and TCRbeta chains was done on the immunoSEQ platform, including the sequencing and error-correction standards of that platform. The study's own analysis went as follows. Clonal copy numbers were corrected for sequencing and PCR errors, and IMGT conventions were followed to define CDR3s. Analysis was limited to productive rearrangements and used immunoSEQ Analyzer versions 2.0 and 3.0, and gene-pairing frequencies were further processed in Microsoft Excel. Circos plots were used to visualize V-J pairings, and MEME plus a custom motifSearch program were used to find CDR3 motifs. The OLGA algorithm was used to calculate the probability of generation of TCR sequences. Clonotypes seen at both visits were designated persistent, clonotypes seen only acutely were designated nonpersistent, and clonotypes seen only at convalescence were designated de novo. Any amino acid clonotype used by more than one donor was defined as a public TCR. TCRdb limited this immuneACCESS table to in-frame rearrangements with V and J called. A share of clones is missing; checked studies link under half to unresolved V genes, and the rest is unexplained. V and J calls and clone size follow that table, whereas D and trimming were derived from the DNA. For this sample the table gives thousands of clones, of which about 65% were detected only once. 40% to 65% of the sample lies in the top ten.

General conclusions and limits of the study: Because only a fraction of each donor's blood was analyzed, sampling error might partly account for the low clonotype overlap between the acute and convalescent samples. Although only about 8.9% of unique acute clonotypes carried over into convalescence, these persisting clonotypes made up most of the response, and the remainder were seemingly replaced by new, diverse de novo clonotypes. The cohort comprised only three donors, so group averages rested on very few individuals.

The clonotype originates from a woman younger than 30 with infectious mononucleosis caused by EBV. Sequences were derived from EBV GLC epitope tetramer+ CD8+ T cells sorted from PBMCs, sampled during acute infectious mononucleosis. According to the study, the label for this sample's cell subset or site signals: CD8 T cells binding tetramer with EBV BMLF1 280-288 peptide (GLC-BM).

CDR3 loop: CSVGQGVLMKNCFF. Rearrangement joined TRBV29-1 to TRBJ1-4; the table calls TRBD1, which could not be checked here. CDR1 and CDR2 (SQVTM, ANQGSEA) derive from the germline V gene. The CDR3 sequence holds 14 residues, the cysteine and phenylalanine included.